This T cell receptor beta chain was recorded in a study of cytotoxic CD8 clonotypes in ibrutinib-treated CLL. Sequencing used immunoSEQ multiplex PCR; TCRdb keeps in-frame clones, though not all of them. There are under 45,000 clones in the sample; roughly two thirds occur only once, and about 7% lies in the top ten. This CDR3 has 15 residues. Germline V lookup: CDR1 LGHNA, CDR2 YSLEER. V was pared by 0 bases and J by 5 bases, with 6 bases of the junction left unmatched. This sequence joins TRBV4-3 and TRBJ2-7, with 8 bases identical to TRBD1. Sequenced material: PBMCs, taken at disease progression, from a patient treated with ibrutinib. This clonotype originated in a human donor with chronic lymphocytic leukemia. DNA for the CDR3: TGCGCCAGCAGCCAAGAAGACAGGGGCCCTAACGAGCAGTACTTC. Protein product: CASSQEDRGPNEQYF.